The 8 T cell receptor beta chains listed next were all sequenced from one sample in a study of OX40 agonist ivuxolimab in advanced cancers. Generated by immunoSEQ multiplex PCR, the TCRdb table keeps only in-frame clones and is missing some. The data show about 18,000 clones, with approximately 83% seen just once and roughly 13% held by the top ten. Specimen: CD4+ or CD8+ T cells sorted from blood, collected in a trial of the OX40 agonist ivuxolimab. Source of these receptors: an adult with an advanced solid tumor such as melanoma, head and neck, liver or kidney cancer.

The gene calls are TRBV6-5 and TRBJ2-7; 8 bases map to TRBD1. V trimming: 5 bases; J trimming: 4 bases; junction bases outside the gene matches: 7. This CDR3 region has 14 residues. The V gene's germline CDR1 is MNHEY and CDR2 SVGAGI. As DNA, the CDR3 is TGTGCCAGCAGTCCACGGACAGGGCGATACGAGCAGTACTTC. Translating it yields CASSPRTGRYEQYF.

The V call is TRBV28, the J call TRBJ2-7, with 10 bases aligning to TRBD1. This CDR3 comprises 16 residues. J lost 4 bases, V lost 3 bases, and 9 bases had no gene match. From germline, CDR1 is MDHEN and CDR2 SYDVKM. The CDR3 nucleotides read TGTGCCAGCAGTTTTTCTCGGACAGGGGGAAAATACGAGCAGTACTTC. Its translation: CASSFSRTGGKYEQYF.

This rearrangement joins TRBV7-9 to TRBJ2-2; D is perhaps TRBD1 (6 bases). V lost 1 base to trimming and J lost 0 bases, with 9 bases between them. Germline V lookup: CDR1 SEHNR, CDR2 FQNEAQ (reference sequence). CDR3 length equals 16 residues. CDR3 sequence (DNA): TGTGCCAGCAGCTTAGTGAACAGGGCGAACACCGGGGAGCTGTTTTTT. Protein: CASSLVNRANTGELFF.

To note about this clone: Other DNA sequences from this sample encode an identical CDR3 as well. This CDR3 reads CASSLGGQPQHF. The CDR3 coding sequence is TGTGCCAGCAGTTTAGGGGGGCAGCCCCAGCATTTT. The chain has TRBV27 and TRBJ1-5; tentative D call: TRBD1 (5 bases). V was clipped by 2 bases and J by 7 bases, with 6 bases between them. Per germline, CDR1 MNHEY and CDR2 SMNVEV (reference sequence). CDR3 length equals 12 residues.

This chain uses TRBV2 with TRBJ1-5, with 9 bases that match TRBD1. The CDR3 is 15 amino acids. Looked up from germline, CDR1 is SNHLY and CDR2 is FYNNEI. J gave up 1 base and V 7 bases, and 5 bases lay outside the gene matches. CDR3 nucleotide sequence: TGTGCCAGCAAGGGACAGGGTATCAGCAATCAGCCCCAGCATTTT. Its translation is CASKGQGISNQPQHF.

The rearrangement links TRBV5-3 to TRBJ2-6; D is unclear. TRBV5-3 is noted as an ORF with a role that remains uncertain. V gave up 8 bases and J gave up 2 bases, with 11 bases separating them. The CDR3 sequence is 14 residues long. DNA of the CDR3: TGTGCCAGCAGACCGGGCACTGGGGCCAACGTCCTGACTTTC. It specifies CASRPGTGANVLTF.

This chain joins TRBV4-3 and TRBJ1-4, with D uncertain. V lost 1 base, J lost 4 bases, and 13 bases lay in between. Germline values: CDR1 LGHNA, CDR2 YSLEER. The CDR3 loop spans 16 amino acids. The CDR3 loop reads CASSQGPARFNEKLFF. The DNA for the CDR3 is TGCGCCAGCAGCCAAGGGCCCGCACGGTTTAATGAAAAACTGTTTTTT.

V is TRBV2 and J is TRBJ2-2; D is perhaps TRBD2 (5 bases). The CDR3 sequence is 14 residues long. Trimming pared 11 bases from V and 2 bases from J, leaving 15 bases between. Germline CDR1 is SNHLY and CDR2 is FYNNEI. The CDR3 coding sequence is TGTGCCTCTACCTCTGGAGGAAACACCGGGGAGCTGTTTTTT. Amino acid sequence: CASTSGGNTGELFF. The full variable domain, completed using reference TRBV2 and TRBJ2-2, is EPEVTQTPSHQVTQMGQEVILRCVPISNHLYFYWYRQILGQKVEFLVSFYNNEISEKSEIFDDQFSVERPDGSNFTLKIRSTKLEDSAMYFCASTSGGNTGELFFGEGSRLTVL.